The rows below give T cell receptor beta chains drawn from one sample of a study of early T cells in non-severe SARS-CoV-2 infection. One entry per CDR3 protein, called by TCRdb with MiXCR from the 5' RACE reads. The sample consists of fewer than 90,000 distinct CDR3 sequences, 13% to 15% of them appearing once. Sequencing was performed on whole blood. These TCRs come from an adult who was a healthcare worker with PCR-confirmed SARS-CoV-2 infection or an uninfected control (not recorded which). CDR3s include the opening cysteine and the closing phenylalanine or tryptophan. A D gene is named only where the DNA matches it firmly. Only some rows state a clone size, as once, few, many or a class for expanded clones.

>TRBJ2-5|15|NA|many|TRBV5-1
TGCGCCAGCAGCTTGGAAATCGGGGAGCAAGAGACCCAGTACTTC
CASSLEIGEQETQYF
>TRBJ2-4|15|NA|NA|TRBV28
TGTGCCAGCAGTTCAAACGTACTAGCCAAAAACATTCAGTACTTC
CASSSNVLAKNIQYF
>TRBJ1-4|11|NA|NA|TRBV28
TGTGCCAGCAGTTTACGACAGGAACTGTTTTTT
CASSLRQELFF
>TRBJ2-2|13|NA|NA|TRBV7-3
TGTGCCAGCAGCCTCAATTCGGAAGGGGAGCTGTTTTTT
CASSLNSEGELFF
>TRBJ1-2|15|TRBD1|NA|TRBV12-3/TRBV12-4
TGTGCCAGCAGTTCCCCTGACAGGGGTCACTATGGCTACACCTTC
CASSSPDRGHYGYTF
>TRBJ2-2|16|TRBD1|NA|TRBV12-5
TGTGCTAGTGGTTTGAGGGCAGGGGGCAACACCGGGGAGCTGTTTTTT
CASGLRAGGNTGELFF
>TRBJ1-6|14|TRBD1|few|TRBV18
TGTGCCAGCTCAACTGACAGGGAAAGTTCACCCCTCCACTTT
CASSTDRESSPLHF
>TRBJ2-7|13|NA|NA|TRBV5-1
TGCGCCAGCAGCCCGTTCGGGGAATACGAGCAGTACTTC
CASSPFGEYEQYF
>TRBJ2-2|14|TRBD2|few|TRBV19
TGTGCCAGTGGGACGAGCGGGGACGCCGGGGAGCTGTTTTTT
CASGTSGDAGELFF
>TRBJ2-2|16|TRBD2|few|TRBV12-3/TRBV12-4
TGTGCCAGCAGCCCCCCCGGGACTAGCGGCACCGGGGAGCTGTTTTTT
CASSPPGTSGTGELFF
>TRBJ2-1|15|TRBD2|many|TRBV11-2
TGTGCCAGCAGCTTAGTGCGGGGGAGCTACAATGAGCAGTTCTTC
CASSLVRGSYNEQFF
>TRBJ2-1|15|NA|NA|TRBV4-3
TGCGCCAGCAGCCAAGAGGTTCCCCGCCGCGATGAGCAGTTCTTC
CASSQEVPRRDEQFF
>TRBJ1-6|14|NA|few|TRBV2
TGTGCCAGCACCTTGGGACCAAATAATTCACCCCTCCACTTT
CASTLGPNNSPLHF
>TRBJ1-1|14|NA|few|TRBV14
TGTGCCAGCAGCCAAGAAACAAGAAACACTGAAGCTTTCTTT
CASSQETRNTEAFF
>TRBJ1-5|17|NA|few|TRBV6-1
TGTGCCAGCAGAGTCTCAGGGAATGGGTATAGCAATCAGCCCCAGCATTTT
CASRVSGNGYSNQPQHF
>TRBJ2-7|14|NA|NA|TRBV4-1
TGCGCCAGCAGCCGCGGGGACCGGTCCTACGAGCAGTACTTC
CASSRGDRSYEQYF
>TRBJ1-6|14|NA|many|TRBV6-2/TRBV6-3
TGTGCCAGCAGTTACGGGGGCCCTAGCACACCCCTCCACTTT
CASSYGGPSTPLHF
>TRBJ2-3|15|TRBD1|few|TRBV7-3
TGTGCCAGTAGCTTGCAGGGGGCAGTTACAGATACGCAGTATTTT
CASSLQGAVTDTQYF
>TRBJ1-2|11|NA|NA|TRBV12-3/TRBV12-4
TGTGCCAGCAGTTCGAGGAATGGCTACACCTTC
CASSSRNGYTF
>TRBJ1-5|15|NA|NA|TRBV11-2
TGTGCCAGCAGCTTAGGGGTGGGACCTAAATGGCCCCAGCATTTT
CASSLGVGPKWPQHF
>TRBJ2-5|15|NA|many|TRBV10-3
TGTGCCATCAGGAGCGATGATGGGGACCAAGAGACCCAGTACTTC
CAIRSDDGDQETQYF
>TRBJ1-1|14|NA|NA|TRBV20-1
TGCAGTGCTAGTCCCTCCGGCGTGGGCACTGAAGCTTTCTTT
CSASPSGVGTEAFF
>TRBJ2-1|11|NA|NA|TRBV29-1
TGCAGCGTTGATCGGGGGCATGAGCAGTTCTTC
CSVDRGHEQFF
>TRBJ2-3|16|NA|NA|TRBV4-2
TGTGCCAGCAGCCAAGAAACCCCCGCAAGCACAGATACGCAGTATTTT
CASSQETPASTDTQYF
>TRBJ2-3|11|NA|few|TRBV6-2/TRBV6-3
TGTGCCAGCAGTCCGCGGGGTACGCAGTATTTT
CASSPRGTQYF
>TRBJ2-2|12|NA|few|TRBV29-1
TGCAGCTTCAGCCCACACACCGGGGAGCTGTTTTTT
CSFSPHTGELFF
>TRBJ2-5|15|TRBD1|few|TRBV20-1
TGCAGTGCTAGAGAACCTCGGACAGGGGCAGAGACCCAGTACTTC
CSAREPRTGAETQYF
>TRBJ1-1|13|TRBD1|many|TRBV29-1
TGCAGCGTTGGACAGGGGAGGAACACTGAAGCTTTCTTT
CSVGQGRNTEAFF
>TRBJ1-6|14|TRBD1|NA|TRBV2
TGTGCCAGCAGTGTCCGGGACAGGGATTCACCCCTCCACTTT
CASSVRDRDSPLHF
>TRBJ1-5|15|TRBD1|few|TRBV5-5
TGTGCCAGCAGCTTGGCAGGGGGAAGAGGTCAGCCCCAGCATTTT
CASSLAGGRGQPQHF
>TRBJ1-1|14|NA|NA|TRBV19
TGTGCCAGTAGTATATTTGTCAGGGATACTGAAGCTTTCTTT
CASSIFVRDTEAFF
>TRBJ2-2|13|TRBD1|NA|TRBV29-1
TGCAGGGAGACAGGGGGCTTCACCGGGGAGCTGTTTTTT
CRETGGFTGELFF
>TRBJ2-4|12|NA|many|TRBV7-2
TGTGCCAGCCGTGGAACGGCGAACATTCAGTACTTC
CASRGTANIQYF
>TRBJ2-3|13|NA|many|TRBV4-3
TGCGCCAGCAGCATCGGGTGGTCGGATACGCAGTATTTT
CASSIGWSDTQYF
>TRBJ1-4|15|NA|few|TRBV20-1
TGCAGTGCTAGAGATCCCCTGGGAATCTATGAAAAACTGTTTTTT
CSARDPLGIYEKLFF
>TRBJ1-5|16|NA|many|TRBV12-3/TRBV12-4
TGTGCCAGCAGTTTTGGGGGCTCCCAGGGCAATCAGCCCCAGCATTTT
CASSFGGSQGNQPQHF
>TRBJ2-3|14|NA|few|TRBV7-3
TGTGCCAGCAGCTTAGGGTACAGCTCAGATACGCAGTATTTT
CASSLGYSSDTQYF
>TRBJ2-2|12|NA|many|TRBV6-2/TRBV6-3
TGTGCCAGCACCGGGGGAACCGGGGAGCTGTTTTTT
CASTGGTGELFF
>TRBJ2-1|16|NA|few|TRBV7-9
TGTGCCAGCAGCTCATCGGGTCAGGGTTCTGGCAATGAGCAGTTCTTC
CASSSSGQGSGNEQFF
>TRBJ2-1|15|NA|NA|TRBV6-2/TRBV6-3
TGTGCCAGCAGTTACGGAAGCGGCTCCTACAATGAGCAGTTCTTC
CASSYGSGSYNEQFF
>TRBJ2-6|15|NA|few|TRBV6-2/TRBV6-3
TGTGCCAGCAGTTTCATTGTCTCTGGGGCCAACGTCCTGACTTTC
CASSFIVSGANVLTF
>TRBJ2-5|13|NA|NA|TRBV6-2/TRBV6-3
TGTGCCAGCCGAAGGCCAGCTCAAGAGACCCAGTACTTC
CASRRPAQETQYF
>TRBJ2-7|13|NA|few|TRBV6-2/TRBV6-3
TGTGCCAGCGCCCTGGGGGACCGCTACGAGCAGTACTTC
CASALGDRYEQYF
>TRBJ2-1|14|NA|few|TRBV10-3
TGTGCCGCGGGCGGGGACGGAGGAACTCCTGAGCAGTTCTTC
CAAGGDGGTPEQFF
>TRBJ2-1|13|NA|NA|TRBV29-1
TGCAGCGCAGGGACATCCTCCGGGAATGAGCAGTTCTTC
CSAGTSSGNEQFF
>TRBJ1-6|15|NA|few|TRBV5-1
TGCGCCAGCAGCTTGTGGGGCGGTTCTAATTCACCCCTCCACTTT
CASSLWGGSNSPLHF
>TRBJ2-3|15|NA|many|TRBV5-1
TGCGCCAGCAGCTCAACCCGGACCGAAGCAGATACGCAGTATTTT
CASSSTRTEADTQYF
>TRBJ2-2|14|NA|NA|TRBV10-3
TGTGCCTCCCAGGCGGGGATAGGAACCGGGGAGCTGTTTTTT
CASQAGIGTGELFF